Listed below are T cell receptor beta chains from one sample, sequenced in a study of blood T cell repertoires in COVID-19. This table comes from immunoSEQ multiplex PCR, and its TCRdb copy is limited to in-frame clones, with some not included. This table has 160,000 or so clones, more than 75% appearing once. Sequencing used peripheral blood. Receptor source: a woman aged 45-59 years with COVID-19, enrolled during active disease. Both conserved end residues are part of each CDR3.

J gene: TRBJ1-2
V gene: TRBV19
CDR3 protein: CASEQGAWYGYTF

J gene: TRBJ1-5
V gene: TRBV30
CDR3 protein: CAWSVYQGIGNQPQHF

J gene: TRBJ1-4
V gene: TRBV5-3
CDR3 protein: CARRQLRGPFSEKLFF

J gene: TRBJ2-2
V gene: TRBV5-6
CDR3 protein: CASSLGTGYTGELFF

J gene: TRBJ1-3
V gene: TRBV2
CDR3 protein: CASSEEGARGNTIYF

J gene: TRBJ1-3
V gene: TRBV19
CDR3 protein: CASPIGGNTIYF

J gene: TRBJ2-1
V gene: TRBV18
CDR3 protein: CASSPETGGGEQFF

J gene: TRBJ2-1
V gene: TRBV19
CDR3 protein: CASSSGTGGREQFF

J gene: TRBJ1-4
V gene: TRBV7-2
CDR3 protein: CASSGDRGSEKLFF

J gene: TRBJ2-1
V gene: TRBV5-6
CDR3 protein: CASSLEVYNEQFF

J gene: TRBJ2-3
V gene: TRBV25-1
CDR3 protein: CASSAAEEGDTQYF

J gene: TRBJ1-1
V gene: TRBV3-1/TRBV3-2
CDR3 protein: CASSQASRGYTEAFF

J gene: TRBJ2-3
V gene: TRBV2
CDR3 protein: CASSRRGGFSTDTQYF

J gene: TRBJ1-2
V gene: TRBV7-9
CDR3 protein: CASSSGRGRGFYGYTF

J gene: TRBJ2-7
V gene: TRBV6-6
CDR3 protein: CASSYSLAYEQYF

J gene: TRBJ2-7
V gene: TRBV5-4
CDR3 protein: CASSSGLALSYEQYF

J gene: TRBJ2-2
V gene: TRBV7-3
CDR3 protein: CASSLTGLAGGSTGELFF

J gene: TRBJ2-5
V gene: TRBV12-1
CDR3 protein: CASSPGTRRQETQYF

J gene: TRBJ2-5
V gene: TRBV28
CDR3 protein: CASSFTSGNQETQYF

J gene: TRBJ1-2
V gene: TRBV5-1
CDR3 protein: CASSLSVTLGYGYTF

J gene: TRBJ2-5
V gene: TRBV27
CDR3 protein: CASRAYGEETQYF

J gene: TRBJ1-1
V gene: TRBV30
CDR3 protein: CAWNPGPMNTEAFF

J gene: TRBJ1-3
V gene: TRBV4-3
CDR3 protein: CASSQYGQGGSGNTIYF

J gene: TRBJ1-2
V gene: TRBV5-6
CDR3 protein: CASRKTGGPGYTF

J gene: TRBJ2-7
V gene: TRBV11-3
CDR3 protein: CASSLELAGGIMHEQYF

J gene: TRBJ1-4
V gene: TRBV7-2
CDR3 protein: CASSRSQNEKLFF

J gene: TRBJ1-1
V gene: TRBV19
CDR3 protein: CASSPRRLRAFF

J gene: TRBJ1-1
V gene: TRBV19
CDR3 protein: CASTNRGLNTEAFF

J gene: TRBJ1-5
V gene: TRBV12-5
CDR3 protein: CASAPDSPYNNQPQHF

J gene: TRBJ2-3
V gene: TRBV20-1
CDR3 protein: CSAAVTDTQYF

J gene: TRBJ2-1
V gene: TRBV11-2
CDR3 protein: CASSSTGTSGGSYNEQFF

J gene: TRBJ2-7
V gene: TRBV20-1
CDR3 protein: CSASGAYEQYF

J gene: TRBJ2-7
V gene: TRBV19
CDR3 protein: CASSYGEEQYF

J gene: TRBJ1-5
V gene: TRBV19
CDR3 protein: CASSDPLQTSPRTDNLNQPQHF

J gene: TRBJ1-6
V gene: TRBV18
CDR3 protein: CASSPGLRVPFLSYNSPLHF

J gene: TRBJ2-2
V gene: TRBV5-4
CDR3 protein: CASRYDRNTGELFF

J gene: TRBJ1-2
V gene: TRBV6-5
CDR3 protein: CASSYEPLPRYYGYTF

J gene: TRBJ2-1
V gene: TRBV29-1
CDR3 protein: CSVEPPEGEQFF

J gene: TRBJ2-7
V gene: TRBV28
CDR3 protein: CASSLSSEQYF

J gene: TRBJ2-3
V gene: TRBV19
CDR3 protein: CASSASGTGGDTQYF

J gene: TRBJ2-7
V gene: TRBV23-1
CDR3 protein: CASSQQDSYEQYF

J gene: TRBJ2-1
V gene: TRBV7-2
CDR3 protein: CASSFDISSYNEQFF